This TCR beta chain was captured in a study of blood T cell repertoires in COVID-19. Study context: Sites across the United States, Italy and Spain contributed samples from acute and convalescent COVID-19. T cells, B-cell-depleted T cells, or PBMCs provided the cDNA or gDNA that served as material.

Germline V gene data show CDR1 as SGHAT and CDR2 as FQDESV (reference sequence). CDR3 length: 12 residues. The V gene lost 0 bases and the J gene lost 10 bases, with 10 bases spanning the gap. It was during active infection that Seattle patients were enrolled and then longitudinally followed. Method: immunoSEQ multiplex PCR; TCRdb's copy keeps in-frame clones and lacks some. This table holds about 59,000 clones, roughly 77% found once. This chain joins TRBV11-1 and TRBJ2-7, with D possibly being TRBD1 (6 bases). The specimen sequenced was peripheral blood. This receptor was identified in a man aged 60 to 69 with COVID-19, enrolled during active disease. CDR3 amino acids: CASSLAQGQQYF. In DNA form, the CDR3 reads TGTGCCAGCAGCTTAGCACAGGGACAACAGTACTTC. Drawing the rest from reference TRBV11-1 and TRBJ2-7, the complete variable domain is EAEVAQSPRYKITEKSQAVAFWCDPISGHATLYWYRQILGQGPELLVQFQDESVVDDSQLPKDRFSAERLKGVDSTLKIQPAELGDSAMYLCASSLAQGQQYFGPGTRLTVT.